This TCR beta chain was captured in a study of blood T cell repertoires in COVID-19. V lost 3 bases and J lost 1; bases outside the gene matches: 2. Germline V gives CDR1 SGDLS, CDR2 YYNGEE. This CDR3 is built from 15 residues. The assay was immunoSEQ multiplex PCR, and TCRdb's table has in-frame clones only and misses some. This sample has roughly 100,000 clones, with 89% found just once. The material sequenced was peripheral blood. V usage is TRBV9 and J usage is TRBJ2-7; TRBD2 aligns across 12 bases. The source of this sequence is a woman older than 75 with active COVID-19. In DNA form, the CDR3 reads TGTGCCAGCAGCGGACTAGCGGGGGCGTCCTACGAGCAGTACTTC. Protein product: CASSGLAGASYEQYF.